This TCR beta chain was observed in a study of siplizumab effects on memory and regulatory T cells. CDR1 is SGHRS and CDR2 is YFSETQ in the germline V gene. With 4 bases removed from V and 8 bases from J, the gap between germline ends came to 19 bases. CDR3 length: 16 residues. Here immunoSEQ multiplex PCR was the method, and the copy in TCRdb shows in-frame clones only, minus some. The sample yields tens of thousands of clones, 90% to 95% seen once. The sequence was collected from a human donor in good health. The specimen was CD8+ T cells sorted from blood. The chain employs TRBV5-1 and TRBJ1-6; the D gene is possibly TRBD1 (5 bases). The CDR3, as DNA: TGCGCCAGCAGCCTTGGCGGCTGGGGCCCTGATTCACCCCTCCACTTT. This translates into CASSLGGWGPDSPLHF.